This entry concerns a single TCR beta chain. The record originates from a study of blood T cells in healthy people across ages. The second PCR ran about 6 to 11 cycles with a sample-barcoded 5' primer and J-beta primers. TCRdb independently ran MiXCR on the 5' RACE reads; one entry per CDR3 protein. The sample consists of some 1.5 million distinct CDR3 sequences, 28% of them appearing once. The CDR3 contains 14 residues. J was trimmed by 4 bases and V by 3 bases; bases with no gene match: 3. Germline CDR1 SGHRS, CDR2 YFSETQ. V and J are TRBV5-1 and TRBJ1-4; TRBD1 matches at 7 bases. The TCR sequence derives from a woman in her 30s in good health. Sequencing was done on a sample of blood. CDR3: CASSSGDSNEKLFF. CDR3 DNA: TGCGCCAGCAGCTCGGGGGACAGTAATGAAAAACTGTTTTTT. Full variable domain (remainder filled in from reference TRBV5-1 and TRBJ1-4): KAGVTQTPRYLIKTRGQQVTLSCSPISGHRSVSWYQQTPGQGLQFLFEYFSETQRNKGNFPGRFSGRQFSNSRSEMNVSTLELGDSALYLCASSSGDSNEKLFFGSGTQLSVL.